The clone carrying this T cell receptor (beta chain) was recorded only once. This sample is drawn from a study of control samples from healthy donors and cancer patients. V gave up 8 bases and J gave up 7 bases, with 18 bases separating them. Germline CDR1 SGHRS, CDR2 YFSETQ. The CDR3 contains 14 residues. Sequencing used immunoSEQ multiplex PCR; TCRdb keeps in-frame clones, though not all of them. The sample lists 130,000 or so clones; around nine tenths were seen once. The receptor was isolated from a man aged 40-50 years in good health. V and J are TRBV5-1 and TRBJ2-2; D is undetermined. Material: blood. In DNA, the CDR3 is TGCGCCAGTATGCCCCCGAACTCGGGCGGGGAGCTGTTTTTT. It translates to CASMPPNSGGELFF.